The rows below give T cell receptor beta chains drawn from one sample of a study of T cell repertoires in cytomegalovirus infection. Via MiXCR, TCRdb re-called the reads, giving one row per CDR3 protein. Of approximately 770,000 distinct CDR3 sequences listed, 25% to 35% are singletons. Their cognate antigens are unknown. This specimen consisted of cultured CD8+ T cells from PBMCs, obtained from culture after CMV antigen stimulation. Receptors originate from a human donor in good health (CMV status not recorded). Some clones in this sample may be carry-over from other donors' samples. The conserved cysteine and the conserved F or W are not part of the CDR3 here. Clone size appears in some rows only: once, few, many, or a class for an expanded clone.

length | J | size | V | CDR3
11 | TRBJ2-1 | few | TRBV12-3/TRBV12-4 | ASSLSAGSEQF
9 | TRBJ2-7 | . | TRBV25-1 | ASSLGANHL
10 | TRBJ1-1 | few | TRBV6-5 | ASETGGGEAF
8 | TRBJ2-7 | many | TRBV7-2 | ASSGDEQY
12 | TRBJ1-5 | . | TRBV6-2/TRBV6-3 | ASLKPGLFQPQH
14 | TRBJ1-2 | . | TRBV2 | ASSEVVRRGAEGYT
14 | TRBJ1-1 | . | TRBV6-8 | ASSSRPGPSDTEAF
12 | TRBJ1-2 | . | TRBV6-1 | ASSPRTLSYGYT
13 | TRBJ1-2 | . | TRBV29-1 | SVASWDSAGSGYT
14 | TRBJ1-5 | . | TRBV27 | ASRGGEGLADQPQH
13 | TRBJ1-1 | . | TRBV7-9 | ASSLQAGANTEAF
14 | TRBJ1-5 | many | TRBV7-8 | ASSGRQGGNNQPQH
11 | TRBJ1-1 | . | TRBV5-6 | ASSLAGHLEAF
13 | TRBJ2-7 | . | TRBV6-5 | ASSLGIGASYEQY
12 | TRBJ1-5 | few | TRBV19 | ASNPRGTNQPQH
9 | TRBJ1-4 | many | TRBV7-9 | ASGRNEKLF
15 | TRBJ2-1 | few | TRBV7-9 | ASSPFRGRSSYNEQF
12 | TRBJ2-1 | . | TRBV27 | ASRPRGGDNEQF
13 | TRBJ2-7 | few | TRBV5-5 | ASSLSGTEAYEQY
10 | TRBJ1-2 | few | TRBV29-1 | SVGRGVDGYT
12 | TRBJ1-2 | many | TRBV7-9 | ASSPTGLHGGYT
14 | TRBJ1-1 | many | TRBV7-9 | ASSHQGRGMNTEAF
11 | TRBJ2-5 | . | TRBV12-3/TRBV12-4 | ASSYFRAETQY
15 | TRBJ1-1 | few | TRBV7-9 | ASSLAVTGPEWTEAF
11 | TRBJ1-5 | . | TRBV19 | ASSIAEGQPQH
13 | TRBJ2-3 | few | TRBV12-3/TRBV12-4 | ASAFGSGGGDTQY
11 | TRBJ1-2 | . | TRBV2 | ARVGQDRNGYT
14 | TRBJ1-5 | many | TRBV4-1 | ASSQEMVQGDQPQH
12 | TRBJ2-1 | . | TRBV29-1 | SAQATYQGDEQF
13 | TRBJ1-5 | . | TRBV10-2 | ASRKGTASNQPQH
11 | TRBJ1-2 | many | TRBV12-3/TRBV12-4 | ASRGQGNYGYT
16 | TRBJ2-2 | few | TRBV12-3/TRBV12-4 | ASSSLSTSGEGTGELF
13 | TRBJ1-2 | . | TRBV5-8 | ASSPGTDLNYRYT
15 | TRBJ1-1 | few | TRBV19 | ASSIGPPDGTNTEAF
13 | TRBJ2-7 | many | TRBV7-6 | ASSLEAGIIYEQY
14 | TRBJ2-4 | . | TRBV6-6 | ASSSPGGDAKNIQY
14 | TRBJ2-5 | few | TRBV7-9 | ASSPGNPPGEETQY
12 | TRBJ2-2 | . | TRBV4-3 | ASSPVVGTGELF
11 | TRBJ1-6 | . | TRBV6-1 | ASSDRGPLPLH
13 | TRBJ2-5 | . | TRBV19 | ASSIIGAAKETQY
10 | TRBJ2-2 | . | TRBV25-1 | ASSVQSGELF
13 | TRBJ2-7 | few | TRBV7-8 | ASNSDVGTHYEQY
12 | TRBJ1-5 | few | TRBV24-1 | ATSGGGGNQPQH
12 | TRBJ2-1 | . | TRBV10-2 | ASSEETGWDEQF
10 | TRBJ1-2 | few | TRBV20-1 | SARLSEAGYT
12 | TRBJ2-1 | . | TRBV20-1 | SAREVEGWNEQF
12 | TRBJ2-4 | many | TRBV7-2 | ASSLELAKNIQY
14 | TRBJ1-1 | . | TRBV4-1 | ASSQDGAGIDTEAF
18 | TRBJ2-4 | . | TRBV5-6 | ASSTRYGLADSTAKNIQY
13 | TRBJ2-1 | . | TRBV7-8 | ASRGTPGRNNEQF
13 | TRBJ2-3 | few | TRBV2 | ASRRTGAATDTQY
13 | TRBJ2-5 | . | TRBV19 | ASKPPPSGGETQY
13 | TRBJ2-7 | . | TRBV7-9 | ASSPRDRGKYEQY
13 | TRBJ2-6 | . | TRBV5-4 | ASSLRGDGANVLT
14 | TRBJ2-3 | . | TRBV7-8 | ASSLQAGGLQDTQY
12 | TRBJ2-5 | . | TRBV4-3 | ASSQGVYRETQY
10 | TRBJ1-1 | few | TRBV6-2/TRBV6-3 | ASSYSPREAF
15 | TRBJ2-5 | many | TRBV7-9 | ASSLPRRGADQETQY
13 | TRBJ2-3 | few | TRBV2 | ASSEERAFTDTQY
13 | TRBJ1-5 | . | TRBV19 | ASSIGSADNQPQH